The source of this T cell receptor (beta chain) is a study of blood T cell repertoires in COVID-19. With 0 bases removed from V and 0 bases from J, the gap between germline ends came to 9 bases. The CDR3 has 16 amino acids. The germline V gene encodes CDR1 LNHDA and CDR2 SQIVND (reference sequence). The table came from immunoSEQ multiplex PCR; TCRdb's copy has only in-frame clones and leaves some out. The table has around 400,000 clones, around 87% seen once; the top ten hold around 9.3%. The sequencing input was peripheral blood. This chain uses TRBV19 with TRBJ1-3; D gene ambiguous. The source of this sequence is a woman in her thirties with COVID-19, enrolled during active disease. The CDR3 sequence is CASSIDPSGSGNTIYF. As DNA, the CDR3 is TGTGCCAGTAGTATAGATCCATCAGGCTCTGGAAACACCATATATTTT.